Listed below are T cell receptor beta chains from one sample, sequenced in a study of blood T cell repertoires in COVID-19. Assay used: immunoSEQ multiplex PCR; TCRdb lists only in-frame clones, some missing. In the table there are hundreds of thousands of clones, around four fifths of which are singletons. Sample: peripheral blood. The origin of the receptors is a woman aged 45-65 years who had recovered from COVID-19. CDR3s include the opening cysteine and the closing phenylalanine or tryptophan. The D gene is left open where the match is weak. Clone size is shown for a subset of rows, as once, few, many or a class of expanded clone.

>TRBD1|TRBV28|TRBJ1-5|NA
CASSSPVGGQGPSMNQPQHF
TGTGCCAGCAGTTCGCCAGTCGGGGGACAGGGACCATCGATGAATCAGCCCCAGCATTTT
>NA|TRBV6-2/TRBV6-3|TRBJ2-6|many
CASSPGADTGANVLTF
TGTGCCAGCAGCCCAGGGGCGGACACTGGGGCCAACGTCCTGACTTTC
>NA|TRBV28|TRBJ1-4|NA
CASSPHNEKLFF
TGTGCCAGCAGTCCACATAATGAAAAACTGTTTTTT
>NA|TRBV6-6|TRBJ1-6|NA
CASSRFDSSSNSPLHF
TGTGCCAGCAGTCGATTTGACAGTAGCTCAAATTCACCCCTCCACTTT
>TRBD2|TRBV5-1|TRBJ2-1|NA
CASRTLAGDNEQFF
TGCGCCAGCAGAACGTTAGCGGGGGACAATGAGCAGTTCTTC
>TRBD1|TRBV7-2|TRBJ1-2|NA
CASSSGQGAIFGYTF
TGTGCCAGCAGCTCCGGACAGGGGGCCATATTTGGCTACACCTTC
>NA|TRBV6-5|TRBJ1-6|NA
CASSRRGGGNSPLHF
TGTGCCAGCAGTCGACGTGGCGGAGGGAATTCACCCCTCCACTTT
>TRBD2|TRBV19|TRBJ2-1|NA
CASKEIRTSGYYNEQFF
TGTGCCAGTAAGGAGATTAGAACTAGCGGATATTACAATGAGCAGTTCTTC
>NA|TRBV7-2|TRBJ1-2|NA
CASSPSGSNYGYTF
TGTGCCAGCAGCCCAAGTGGCTCTAACTATGGCTACACCTTC
>NA|TRBV19|TRBJ1-6|NA
CASSLKGQDHSYNSPLHF
TGTGCCAGTAGCCTCAAGGGGCAGGACCACTCCTATAATTCACCCCTCCACTTT
>NA|TRBV18|TRBJ1-2|NA
CASSHLPQGGGTANYGYTF
TGTGCCAGCTCGCATCTCCCTCAAGGTGGAGGAACGGCTAACTATGGCTACACCTTC
>TRBD1|TRBV29-1|TRBJ2-6|NA
CSVGAQGAVSGANVLTF
TGCAGCGTTGGGGCACAGGGGGCCGTCTCTGGGGCCAACGTCCTGACTTTC
>TRBD2|TRBV19|TRBJ2-1|few
CASNSLGTSGNEQFF
TGTGCCAGCAATTCGCTGGGGACTAGCGGGAATGAGCAGTTCTTC
>NA|TRBV19|TRBJ1-1|NA
CASSIGLDTEAFF
TGTGCCAGTAGTATAGGGCTGGACACTGAAGCTTTCTTT
>NA|TRBV5-1|TRBJ1-2|NA
CASSSLLAGLNLAQTF
TGCGCCAGCAGCTCGTTACTGGCGGGGTTAAATTTGGCGCAGACCTTC
>TRBD1|TRBV6-2/TRBV6-3|TRBJ2-7|NA
CASSSQTGVPSYEQYF
TGTGCCAGCAGTTCCCAGACAGGGGTCCCTTCCTACGAGCAGTACTTC
>TRBD1|TRBV4-1|TRBJ2-7|NA
CASSQAGQGARGSYEQYF
TGCGCCAGCAGCCAGGCTGGACAGGGGGCGCGAGGGTCCTACGAGCAGTACTTC
>NA|TRBV27|TRBJ1-4|NA
CASGPSAGPNGATNEKLFF
TGTGCCAGCGGGCCATCGGCAGGGCCTAATGGTGCAACTAATGAAAAACTGTTTTTT
>NA|TRBV3-1/TRBV3-2|TRBJ2-2|NA
CASSPSGIGELFF
TGTGCCAGCAGCCCATCAGGGATCGGGGAGCTGTTTTTT
>NA|TRBV7-2|TRBJ2-7|NA
CATGRTLYEQYF
TGTGCCACGGGGAGAACCCTCTACGAGCAGTACTTC
>NA|TRBV11-2|TRBJ2-7|NA
CASSLYEGAYEQYF
TGTGCCAGCAGCTTATATGAGGGAGCGTACGAGCAGTACTTC
>TRBD2|TRBV19|TRBJ2-3|once
CASSLGLAGRSDTQYF
TGTGCCAGTAGTTTGGGCCTAGCGGGACGTTCTGATACGCAGTATTTT
>NA|TRBV30|TRBJ1-5|NA
CAWSVSPGANQPQHF
TGTGCCTGGAGTGTAAGTCCAGGGGCAAATCAGCCCCAGCATTTT
>NA|TRBV6-6|TRBJ1-6|NA
CASSYAENNSPLHF
TGTGCCAGCAGTTACGCCGAGAATAATTCACCCCTCCACTTT
>TRBD1|TRBV7-2|TRBJ1-3|once
CASTGLQGAGNTIYF
TGTGCCAGCACTGGACTACAGGGGGCTGGAAACACCATATATTTT
>NA|TRBV7-9|TRBJ2-2|NA
CASRPMGRGTGELFF
TGTGCCAGCAGGCCGATGGGGCGGGGTACCGGGGAGCTGTTTTTT
>NA|TRBV11-2|TRBJ2-7|NA
CASSLAAGGGGEQYF
TGTGCCAGCAGCTTAGCGGCAGGGGGAGGCGGCGAGCAGTACTTC
>TRBD2|TRBV27|TRBJ2-3|NA
CASSRGLAGGTDTQYF
TGTGCCAGCAGTCGAGGACTAGCGGGAGGCACAGATACGCAGTATTTT
>NA|TRBV11-2|TRBJ1-4|NA
CASSLAQGGNEKLFF
TGTGCCAGCAGCTTAGCACAAGGGGGTAATGAAAAACTGTTTTTT
>TRBD2|TRBV4-3|TRBJ2-6|NA
CASSQETSGSGANVLTF
TGCGCCAGCAGCCAAGAGACTAGCGGGAGTGGGGCCAACGTCCTGACTTTC
>TRBD2|TRBV4-3|TRBJ2-7|NA
CASSQSGTSGKYEQYF
TGCGCCAGCAGCCAATCAGGGACTAGCGGGAAATACGAGCAGTACTTC
>NA|TRBV6-5|TRBJ1-1|NA
CASSSSRANTEAFF
TGTGCCAGCAGTTCCAGCAGGGCGAACACTGAAGCTTTCTTT
>NA|TRBV7-2|TRBJ1-2|NA
CASSLMETDGYTF
TGTGCCAGCAGCTTAATGGAGACGGATGGCTACACCTTC
>TRBD2|TRBV10-3|TRBJ2-1|NA
CASLKSGSSHEQFF
TGTGCCTCCTTGAAGAGCGGGAGTAGTCATGAGCAGTTCTTC
>NA|TRBV7-9|TRBJ1-3|NA
CASSPALGVGNTIYF
TGTGCCAGCAGCCCAGCCCTAGGGGTCGGAAACACCATATATTTT
>TRBD1|TRBV7-9|TRBJ1-2|few
CASSQGQGENYGYTF
TGTGCCAGCAGCCAAGGACAGGGGGAAAACTATGGCTACACCTTC
>NA|TRBV4-1|TRBJ2-7|NA
CASSQDPPGRERMVNEQYF
TGCGCCAGCAGCCAAGACCCCCCTGGCAGGGAACGAATGGTTAACGAGCAGTACTTC
>NA|TRBV28|TRBJ1-2|NA
CAEAKTANYGYTF
TGTGCTGAAGCGAAGACAGCTAACTATGGCTACACCTTC
>TRBD1|TRBV7-3|TRBJ1-2|once
CASSPGGGQGADYGYTF
TGTGCCAGCAGCCCCGGAGGTGGACAGGGGGCCGACTATGGCTACACCTTC
>NA|TRBV6-5|TRBJ2-3|NA
CAYGAITDTQYF
TGTGCCTATGGGGCGATCACAGATACGCAGTATTTT
>NA|TRBV5-1|TRBJ2-7|NA
CASSFRTGSSRGESEQYF
TGCGCCAGCAGCTTCCGGACAGGGTCATCCCGGGGGGAGAGCGAGCAGTACTTC